This is a list of T cell receptor beta chains from one sample in a study of identical twins. TCRdb analysed the 5' RACE reads with MiXCR anew, one entry per CDR3 protein. The sample shows 540,000 or so distinct CDR3 sequences, approximately 20% of them seen only once. These records were also assigned to another study, of yellow fever vaccine responses in identical twins.

Source material: CD4+ T cells sorted from blood. Receptors originate from a woman under 30 in good health. Both conserved end residues are part of each CDR3. The D gene is left open where the match is weak. Expanded clones get a size class; other rows say once, few or many, or leave the size out.

.	TRBV7-9	.	TRBJ1-6	CASSSVGGSPLHF	TGTGCCAGCAGCTCCGTTGGGGGTTCACCCCTCCACTTT
TRBD2	TRBV27	.	TRBJ2-2	CASSVPGTSGRSGELFF	TGTGCCAGCAGTGTCCCCGGGACTAGCGGGAGATCCGGGGAGCTGTTTTTT
.	TRBV20-1	.	TRBJ2-3	CSARKGAPSPDTQYF	TGCAGTGCTAGGAAGGGAGCCCCGTCGCCAGATACGCAGTATTTT
TRBD2	TRBV6-9	.	TRBJ2-4	CASSNRGTSGSINIQYF	TGTGCCAGCAGTAATCGGGGGACTAGCGGGAGCATAAACATTCAGTACTTC
.	TRBV7-9	few	TRBJ1-2	CASSFTTEINYGYTF	TGTGCCAGCAGCTTTACCACAGAAATTAACTATGGCTACACCTTC
.	TRBV12-3/TRBV12-4	few	TRBJ2-2	CASRGGRDTGELFF	TGTGCCAGCCGTGGCGGCCGAGACACCGGGGAGCTGTTTTTT
.	TRBV7-6	few	TRBJ2-2	CASSEGHSNTGELFF	TGTGCCAGCAGCGAGGGACACTCGAACACCGGGGAGCTGTTTTTT
.	TRBV27	few	TRBJ2-4	CATRSSGDIQYF	TGTGCCACCCGGTCATCAGGGGACATTCAGTACTTC
TRBD2	TRBV27	.	TRBJ2-3	CASSRPGLAGDSGDTQYF	TGTGCCAGCAGTAGACCGGGACTAGCGGGAGACTCCGGAGATACGCAGTATTTT
.	TRBV24-1	.	TRBJ2-6	CATSGAGSGANVLTF	TGTGCCACCAGTGGTGCGGGCTCTGGGGCCAACGTCCTGACTTTC
.	TRBV12-3/TRBV12-4	.	TRBJ1-3	CASSSGNSGNTIYF	TGTGCCAGCAGTTCGGGGAACTCTGGAAACACCATATATTTT
.	TRBV5-1	few	TRBJ2-3	CASRTTSSTDTQYF	TGCGCCAGCAGAACGACCTCAAGCACAGATACGCAGTATTTT
.	TRBV6-6	.	TRBJ1-2	CASSIGSSYGYTF	TGTGCCAGCAGTATAGGGAGTAGCTATGGCTACACCTTC
.	TRBV29-1	.	TRBJ2-5	CSADGVGVTQYF	TGCAGCGCCGATGGGGTCGGTGTGACCCAGTACTTC
.	TRBV9	few	TRBJ1-2	CASSVAPSGEGGYTF	TGTGCCAGCAGCGTAGCCCCGTCAGGGGAGGGTGGCTACACCTTC
.	TRBV3-1	once	TRBJ1-2	CASSQGGRGYTF	TGTGCCAGCAGCCAAGGGGGTCGCGGCTACACCTTC
.	TRBV7-9	.	TRBJ1-2	CASSSRDINYGYTF	TGTGCCAGCAGCTCCCGGGACATCAACTATGGCTACACCTTC
.	TRBV2	many	TRBJ1-1	CASSPTGGGGTEAFF	TGTGCCAGCAGTCCCACAGGTGGGGGTGGCACTGAAGCTTTCTTT
.	TRBV24-1	few	TRBJ1-1	CATRQTGLHTEAFF	TGTGCCACCAGGCAAACAGGGTTGCACACTGAAGCTTTCTTT
.	TRBV7-9	.	TRBJ2-2	CASTVLSTGLGGELFF	TGTGCCAGCACCGTCTTATCAACGGGGTTAGGCGGGGAGCTGTTTTTT
TRBD1	TRBV20-1	.	TRBJ1-1	CSASKDRMNTEAFF	TGCAGTGCTTCTAAGGACAGGATGAACACTGAAGCTTTCTTT
.	TRBV7-9	few	TRBJ1-1	CASSPFIENTEAFF	TGTGCCAGCAGCCCCTTTATAGAGAACACTGAAGCTTTCTTT
.	TRBV4-1	few	TRBJ2-5	CASSPSEGKRETQYF	TGCGCCAGCAGCCCATCGGAGGGAAAGCGAGAGACCCAGTACTTC
.	TRBV19	few	TRBJ1-4	CASSIRDRRLKLFF	TGTGCCAGTAGTATCCGGGACCGCCGTCTGAAACTGTTTTTT
.	TRBV3-1	.	TRBJ2-5	CASSQVDETQYF	TGTGCCAGCAGCCAAGTGGACGAGACCCAGTACTTC
TRBD1	TRBV28	few	TRBJ2-1	CASKPGTDLNEQFF	TGTGCCAGCAAGCCCGGGACAGATTTGAATGAGCAGTTCTTC
TRBD2	TRBV11-2	.	TRBJ2-3	CASSSPWAGVSTDTQYF	TGTGCCAGCAGCTCCCCCTGGGCGGGGGTTAGCACAGATACGCAGTATTTT
.	TRBV5-8	few	TRBJ2-1	CASSSMDPLRNNEQFF	TGTGCCAGCAGCTCGATGGACCCCCTGAGGAACAATGAGCAGTTCTTC
.	TRBV5-6	few	TRBJ1-2	CASSVTDYGYTF	TGTGCCAGCAGCGTGACAGACTATGGCTACACCTTC
.	TRBV21-1	few	TRBJ2-7	CASSSFFGVTYEQYF	TGTGCCAGCAGCTCTTTCTTCGGGGTTACCTACGAGCAGTACTTC
.	TRBV2	.	TRBJ1-1	CASSPRVSWGTEAFF	TGTGCCAGCAGTCCCCGTGTGTCCTGGGGCACTGAAGCTTTCTTT
.	TRBV27	.	TRBJ2-2	CASMGRVTTGELFF	TGTGCCAGCATGGGGCGGGTGACCACCGGGGAGCTGTTTTTT
TRBD2	TRBV6-5	few	TRBJ2-7	CASSYPRTSGSSSSYEQYF	TGTGCCAGCAGTTACCCCAGGACTAGCGGGAGTTCCAGCTCCTACGAGCAGTACTTC
.	TRBV29-1	.	TRBJ2-1	CSVEAGRNEQFF	TGCAGCGTTGAGGCAGGGAGGAATGAGCAGTTCTTC
.	TRBV12-3/TRBV12-4	few	TRBJ2-3	CASSLEGGYTDTQYF	TGTGCCAGCAGTTTAGAAGGTGGCTACACAGATACGCAGTATTTT
.	TRBV9	few	TRBJ1-1	CASSVVPNGGGTYTEAFF	TGTGCCAGCAGCGTAGTCCCCAATGGGGGCGGGACGTACACTGAAGCTTTCTTT
TRBD2	TRBV2	few	TRBJ2-1	CASRREGYNEQFF	TGTGCCAGCCGGCGGGAGGGGTACAATGAGCAGTTCTTC
TRBD1	TRBV20-1	few	TRBJ2-4	CSARRDRVRENIQYF	TGCAGTGCTAGAAGGGACAGGGTTAGAGAAAACATTCAGTACTTC
.	TRBV29-1	few	TRBJ1-2	CSVEQAPEYGYTF	TGCAGCGTTGAACAGGCGCCCGAATATGGCTACACCTTC
.	TRBV2	.	TRBJ2-2	CASSDYVAGDTGELFF	TGTGCCAGCAGTGACTATGTGGCAGGAGACACCGGGGAGCTGTTTTTT
.	TRBV12-3/TRBV12-4	few	TRBJ1-3	CASSLILRTDGQGRNTIYF	TGTGCCAGCAGTTTAATTCTGCGGACGGATGGGCAGGGCAGAAACACCATATATTTT
TRBD1	TRBV5-1	.	TRBJ2-5	CASSLEGTGGSETQYF	TGCGCCAGCAGCTTGGAAGGGACAGGGGGCTCCGAGACCCAGTACTTC
TRBD1	TRBV5-1	.	TRBJ2-5	CASSIDRGRWETQYF	TGCGCCAGCAGCATTGACAGGGGGCGGTGGGAGACCCAGTACTTC
TRBD2	TRBV28	.	TRBJ2-7	CASSFRTSGRGSYEQYF	TGTGCCAGCAGTTTCAGGACTAGCGGGAGGGGGTCCTACGAGCAGTACTTC
TRBD2	TRBV10-2	.	TRBJ2-5	CASRSGWSGGHQETQYF	TGCGCCAGCAGGAGCGGGTGGAGCGGGGGGCATCAAGAGACCCAGTACTTC
TRBD2	TRBV10-3	.	TRBJ2-2	CAIRLTSGKIPGELFF	TGTGCCATCAGACTTACTAGCGGGAAGATCCCCGGGGAGCTGTTTTTT
.	TRBV9	.	TRBJ1-1	CASSATGMNTEAFF	TGTGCCAGCAGCGCGACAGGTATGAACACTGAAGCTTTCTTT